This T cell receptor (beta chain) was sequenced for a study of blood T cell repertoires in COVID-19. The CDR3 has 16 residues. Germline lookup yields CDR1 SEHNR and CDR2 FQNEAQ (reference sequence). After removal of 5 bases from V and 1 base from J, the junction contained 10 bases not matched to a gene. The method was immunoSEQ multiplex PCR; TCRdb's version includes in-frame clones alone and lacks a portion of them. Here the sample spans more than 150,000 clones, roughly nine tenths being singletons. This TCR was recovered from a woman aged 40 to 55 with acute or convalescent COVID-19. V is TRBV7-9 and J is TRBJ2-7, with TRBD1 matching 8 bases. Input material: peripheral blood. The CDR3 reads CASSQSDRGWSYEQYF. Written as DNA, the CDR3 is TGTGCCAGCAGCCAATCCGACAGGGGCTGGTCCTACGAGCAGTACTTC.